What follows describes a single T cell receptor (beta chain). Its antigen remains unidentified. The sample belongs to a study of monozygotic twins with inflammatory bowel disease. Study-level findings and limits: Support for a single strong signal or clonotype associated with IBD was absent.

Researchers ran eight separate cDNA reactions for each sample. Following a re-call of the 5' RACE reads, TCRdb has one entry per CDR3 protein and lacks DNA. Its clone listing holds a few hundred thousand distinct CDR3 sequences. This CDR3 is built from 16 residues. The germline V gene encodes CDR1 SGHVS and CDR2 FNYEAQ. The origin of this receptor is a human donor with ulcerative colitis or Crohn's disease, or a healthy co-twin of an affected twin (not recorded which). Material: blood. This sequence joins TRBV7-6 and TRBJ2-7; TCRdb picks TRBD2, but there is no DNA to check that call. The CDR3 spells CASSLLSGEDSYEQYF.